The 18 T cell receptor beta chains reported below all come from one sample, sequenced in a study of regulatory T cells in long-lasting Graves disease. Time point given: newly diagnosed GD, antithyroid drugs for less than 3 months. PBMC-derived RNA was used for the TCR library. Arm-PCR of CDR3 regions and iRepertoire HTBI primers were the basis on which TCR beta libraries were built. MiXCR was run by TCRdb on the multiplex PCR reads, yielding one entry per CDR3 protein. The table shows 500,000 or so distinct CDR3 sequences, with 11% to 15% occurring only once. This sample was also put to use in a study of T cells in Graves' hyperthyroidism and ophthalmopathy.

Sequenced here: peripheral blood mononuclear cells (PBMCs), sampled at new diagnosis, from a patient treated with antithyroid drugs. The receptor source for this set is a woman between 45 and 65 years old with Graves disease.

This rearrangement joins TRBV5-1 to TRBJ2-7; D gene ambiguous. Germline lookup yields CDR1 SGHRS and CDR2 YFSETQ. The CDR3 consists of 15 residues. Trimming took off 0 bases at V and 4 bases at J, with 14 bases between the two ends. The CDR3: CASSLAPGDPYEQYF. The CDR3, as DNA: TGCGCCAGCAGCTTGGCCCCTGGCGACCCGTACGAGCAGTACTTC.

This clonotype was observed at least ten times. The rearrangement uses TRBV12-3 or TRBV12-4 and TRBJ1-1; the D gene is possibly TRBD1 (5 bases). This CDR3 is 14 amino acids long. V was clipped by 0 bases and J by 5 bases, with 10 bases between them. CDR3 sequence (DNA): TGTGCCAGCAGTTTAGCAGGGGTCGGAACTGAAGCTTTCTTT. Encoded protein: CASSLAGVGTEAFF.

This clonotype was observed a few times. The chain carries TRBV4-1 and TRBJ2-1; D assignment may be TRBD1 or TRBD2 (5 bases each). V shed 5 bases and J shed 8 bases, with 13 bases lying between them. This CDR3 contains 13 residues. Germline V gene lookup returns CDR1 MGHRA and CDR2 YSYEKL. This chain's CDR3 is CASSKGRGHEQFF. As DNA, the CDR3 is TGCGCCAGCAGCAAGGGACGTGGCCATGAGCAGTTCTTC.

This clonotype was found many times. J is TRBJ2-7 and V is TRBV28; possibly TRBD1 or TRBD2 for D (5 bases each). This CDR3 spans 13 amino acids. Germline V gene data show CDR1 as MDHEN and CDR2 as SYDVKM. V was clipped by 2 bases and J by 3 bases, with 8 bases between them. Here the CDR3 reads CASSLRGYYEQYF. The CDR3 DNA reads as TGTGCCAGCAGTTTACGGGGCTACTACGAGCAGTACTTC. Variable domain in full (rest from reference TRBV28 and TRBJ2-7): DVKVTQSSRYLVKRTGEKVFLECVQDMDHENMFWYRQDPGLGLRLIYFSYDVKMKEKGDIPEGYSVSREKKERFSLILESASTNQTSMYLCASSLRGYYEQYFGPGTRLTVT.

The chain carries TRBV19 and TRBJ1-6, with 9 bases matching TRBD1. The CDR3 loop spans 17 amino acids. V lost 5 bases, J lost 7 bases, and 12 bases stayed unmatched. Germline V gene data show CDR1 as LNHDA and CDR2 as SQIVND (reference sequence). The CDR3: CASSDRTGASGNSPLHF. The CDR3, as DNA: TGTGCCAGTAGTGACCGGACAGGGGCGTCTGGAAATTCACCCCTCCACTTT. Variable domain in full (rest from reference TRBV19 and TRBJ1-6): DGGITQSPKYLFRKEGQNVTLSCEQNLNHDAMYWYRQDPGQGLRLIYYSQIVNDFQKGDIAEGYSVSREKKESFPLTVTSAQKNPTAFYLCASSDRTGASGNSPLHFGNGTRLTVT.

This clonotype was seen many times. J is TRBJ2-3 and V is TRBV2; maybe TRBD1 (8 bases). CDR1 and CDR2 (germline): SNHLY, FYNNEI. V lost 1 base to trimming and J lost 7 bases, with 15 bases between them. CDR3 length equals 15 residues. CDR3 in DNA: TGTGCCAGCAGTGAAGTCCGGACAGGGACTAATACGCAGTATTTT. The encoded protein is CASSEVRTGTNTQYF.

This clonotype showed up just a few times. V usage is TRBV10-3 and J usage is TRBJ2-2; no firm D call. In germline, CDR1 is ENHRY, CDR2 SYGVKD. The length of the CDR3 is 15 residues. Trimming left V 7 bases short and J 5 bases short, with 17 bases between. CDR3 loop: CAITSGPAETGELFF. CDR3 DNA: TGTGCCATCACCTCCGGACCTGCCGAGACCGGGGAGCTGTTTTTT.

This clonotype was seen a handful of times. CDR3 loop: CASSQDRVQPQHF. The CDR3 nucleotides read TGTGCCAGCAGCCAGGACAGGGTTCAGCCCCAGCATTTT. This sequence joins TRBV6-1 and TRBJ1-5; TRBD1 aligns across 8 bases. The V segment lost 6 bases and the J segment 6 bases; nucleotides outside the gene matches: 4. Germline CDR1 is MNHNS and CDR2 is SASEGT. The CDR3 totals 13 residues.

This clonotype was counted at least ten times. The V call is TRBV2, the J call TRBJ1-5; D ambiguous. The germline gives CDR1 SNHLY, CDR2 FYNNEI. This CDR3 region has 13 residues. With 11 bases removed from V and 0 bases from J, the gap between germline ends came to 11 bases. The CDR3, as DNA: TGTGCCTGCGCCCGGGTTAGCAATCAGCCCCAGCATTTT. Amino acid sequence: CACARVSNQPQHF.

The V call is TRBV5-1, the J call TRBJ2-1, with D possibly matching TRBD1 (6 bases). Germline V CDR1 and CDR2: SGHRS, YFSETQ. V gave up 4 bases and J gave up 4 bases, with 18 bases separating them. CDR3 length: 16 amino acids. The CDR3 bases are TGCGCCAGCAGCGCGCAACAGGGCGCCTCATACAATGAGCAGTTCTTC. Its translation: CASSAQQGASYNEQFF.

Ten or more counts support this clonotype. This chain links TRBV30 with TRBJ2-1; 7 bases map to TRBD2. CDR3 length: 15 residues. The germline V gene encodes CDR1 GTSNPN and CDR2 SVGIG (reference sequence). Trimming removed 4 bases from V and 2 bases from J; junction bases left unmatched: 8. The chain's CDR3 is CAWNGAGVTYNEQFF. DNA for the CDR3: TGTGCCTGGAACGGTGCGGGAGTAACCTACAATGAGCAGTTCTTC.

The chain joins TRBV10-1 to TRBJ1-1; 10 positions agree with TRBD1. CDR3 size: 13 residues. Germline assignment: CDR1 WNHNN and CDR2 SYGVQD (reference sequence). Trimming at V came to 6 bases and at J to 11 bases, leaving 9 bases not matched to a gene. The DNA for the CDR3 is TGCGCCAGCAGCCCTATGACAGGGGGCGATGCTTTCTTT. Amino acids: CASSPMTGGDAFF.

Only a few counts were recorded for this clonotype. This chain uses TRBV4-1 with TRBJ2-7; D unresolved. Germline values: CDR1 MGHRA, CDR2 YSYEKL. The CDR3 has 14 amino acids. V lost 0 bases, J lost 4 bases, and 10 bases lay in between. The CDR3 sequence is CASSQELGSYEQYF. The DNA of the CDR3 is TGCGCCAGCAGCCAAGAATTGGGATCGTACGAGCAGTACTTC.

This clonotype was recorded a few times. V gene TRBV4-1 combines with J gene TRBJ1-1; TRBD1 matches 8 bases. The germline V gene has CDR1 MGHRA and CDR2 YSYEKL. CDR3 length equals 17 residues. The trim removed 2 bases at V and 4 bases at J, leaving 12 bases unmatched. CDR3 bases: TGCGCCAGCAGCCAAATCCTGGCAGGGGGCTTAACCACTGAAGCTTTCTTT. Residues: CASSQILAGGLTTEAFF.

The chain carries TRBV7-9 and TRBJ1-5; D unclear. The V end lost 5 bases, the J end lost 0 bases, and 17 bases lay between the germline ends. The germline V gene encodes CDR1 SEHNR and CDR2 FQNEAQ (reference sequence). The CDR3 has 17 amino acids. The CDR3 DNA reads as TGTGCCAGCAGCAACGAGGGCAGTACCTATAGCAATCAGCCCCAGCATTTT. It encodes CASSNEGSTYSNQPQHF. Filled out from reference TRBV7-9 and TRBJ1-5, the complete variable domain reads DTGVSQNPRHKITKRGQNVTFRCDPISEHNRLYWYRQTLGQGPEFLTYFQNEAQLEKSRLLSDRFSAERPKGSFSTLEIQRTEQGDSAMYLCASSNEGSTYSNQPQHFGDGTRLSIL.

This chain uses TRBV30 with TRBJ2-1, with TRBD2 matching 11 bases. The V gene's germline CDR1 is GTSNPN and CDR2 SVGIG (reference sequence). V gave up 0 bases and J gave up 7 bases; unmatched junction bases: 2. There are 14 residues in the CDR3. The CDR3: CAWSVLAGENEQFF. The CDR3 DNA is TGTGCCTGGAGTGTACTAGCGGGAGAGAATGAGCAGTTCTTC.

This chain connects TRBV11-1 to TRBJ1-4, with D perhaps matching TRBD1 (6 bases). Germline V CDR1 and CDR2: SGHAT, FQDESV (reference sequence). CDR3 size: 16 residues. V lost 5 bases, J lost 8 bases, and 21 bases lay in between. The CDR3 coding sequence is TGTGCCAGCAGCCGGACAGTCGGAAGTATACAGGAAAAACTGTTTTTT. It translates to CASSRTVGSIQEKLFF. Variable domain in full (rest from reference TRBV11-1 and TRBJ1-4): EAEVAQSPRYKITEKSQAVAFWCDPISGHATLYWYRQILGQGPELLVQFQDESVVDDSQLPKDRFSAERLKGVDSTLKIQPAELGDSAMYLCASSRTVGSIQEKLFFGSGTQLSVL.

This clonotype has just a few counts. This chain uses TRBV28 with TRBJ1-1; D is unresolved. This CDR3 contains 13 residues. CDR1 and CDR2 (germline): MDHEN, SYDVKM. Trimming pared 8 bases from V and 4 bases from J, leaving 14 bases between. The CDR3: CASLVSHATEAFF. As DNA, the CDR3 is TGTGCCAGCCTCGTATCTCATGCCACTGAAGCTTTCTTT.